These 32 T cell receptor beta chains originate from one sample sequenced in a study of T cell changes during pregnancy in multiple sclerosis. This table comes from immunoSEQ multiplex PCR, and its TCRdb copy is limited to in-frame clones, with some not included. The table includes more than 50,000 clones, about 91% detected once. The material was peripheral blood, obtained before pregnancy. Source of these receptors: a female donor with multiple sclerosis, enrolled in a pregnancy study.

The chain combines TRBV7-3 with TRBJ2-4; tentative D call: TRBD2 (7 bases). Germline CDR1 is SGHTA and CDR2 is FQGTGA. V was trimmed by 3 bases and J by 8 bases, leaving 14 bases between them. The CDR3 loop spans 14 amino acids. The CDR3 spells CASSLGGAVDIQYF. CDR3 sequence (DNA): TGTGCCAGCAGCTTGGGGGGGGCCGTCGACATTCAGTACTTC.

CDR3 sequence (DNA): TGTGCCAGCAGTTACTTTCCGGGGACAGGGATCCATGAGCAGTTCTTC. Amino acids: CASSYFPGTGIHEQFF. The V call is TRBV6-5, the J call TRBJ2-1, with 9 bases identical to TRBD1. The V segment lost 1 base and the J segment 8 bases; nucleotides outside the gene matches: 9. The V gene's germline CDR1 is MNHEY and CDR2 SVGAGI. The length of the CDR3 is 16 residues.

The V gene is TRBV10-3, the J gene TRBJ1-3; 8 positions agree with TRBD1. CDR1 and CDR2 (germline): ENHRY, SYGVKD. The CDR3 has 13 residues. V lost 9 bases, J lost 4 bases, and 5 bases stayed unmatched. CDR3 sequence: CAIQGASGNTIYF. The DNA of the CDR3 is TGTGCCATTCAGGGGGCATCGGGAAACACCATATATTTT.

The chain uses TRBV14 and TRBJ2-3, with 8 nucleotides matching TRBD2. With V trimmed by 3 bases and J by 2 bases, 4 bases remained unmatched. CDR1 is SGHDN, CDR2 FVKESK, per germline. The CDR3 is 15 residues long. CDR3 in amino acids: CASSHRGGPTDTQYF. The CDR3 DNA is TGTGCCAGCAGCCATCGCGGGGGGCCCACAGATACGCAGTATTTT.

V gene TRBV12-5 combines with J gene TRBJ2-5, with D tentatively TRBD1 (6 bases). Germline V gene lookup returns CDR1 LGHNT and CDR2 FRNRAP. CDR3 size: 16 residues. V was cut by 2 bases and J by 5 bases, with 18 bases left in between. The DNA for the CDR3 is TGTGCTAGTGGTTTGACCTCAGGGGCCTGGGGGGAGACCCAGTACTTC. This encodes CASGLTSGAWGETQYF. Filled out from reference TRBV12-5 and TRBJ2-5, the complete variable domain reads DARVTQTPRHKVTEMGQEVTMRCQPILGHNTVFWYRQTMMQGLELLAYFRNRAPLDDSGMPKDRFSAEMPDATLATLKIQPSEPRDSAVYFCASGLTSGAWGETQYFGPGTRLLVL.

On this clone itself: One end of the junction varies from germline; a read error may be responsible. The chain employs TRBV29-1 and TRBJ2-2, with 8 bases aligning to TRBD2. CDR1 and CDR2 (germline): SQVTM, ANQGSEA. This CDR3 has 14 residues. The CDR3, as DNA: TGCAGCGTCCTTAGAAATCCCGGTAGCGGGGAGCTGCTTTTT. Amino acid sequence: CSVLRNPGSGELLF.

The chain recombines TRBV7-3 with TRBJ1-2; perhaps TRBD1 as D (6 bases). V was shortened by 6 bases and J by 2 bases, with 10 bases between the two germline ends. Germline V gives CDR1 SGHTA, CDR2 FQGTGA. The CDR3 has 13 amino acids. CDR3 amino acids: CASSQGINYGYTF. CDR3 DNA: TGTGCCAGCAGTCAGGGGATCAACTATGGCTACACCTTC.

The chain employs TRBV9 and TRBJ2-5; the D gene is possibly TRBD1 (6 bases). Trimming shortened V by 0 bases and J by 4 bases, and 7 bases separated the two germline ends. This CDR3 comprises 13 residues. Germline assignment: CDR1 SGDLS and CDR2 YYNGEE. The CDR3 nucleotides read TGTGCCAGCAGCGTAGTGGGGGCAGAGACCCAGTACTTC. The encoded protein is CASSVVGAETQYF.

The V gene is TRBV18, the J gene TRBJ1-1; 9 nucleotides agree with TRBD1. This CDR3 region has 15 residues. Losses at the gene ends were 4 bases for V and 4 bases for J; bases not matched to a gene: 7. Germline CDR1 and CDR2: KGHSH and LQKENI. CDR3 sequence (DNA): TGTGCCAGCTCACTAAAACAGGGGGCGACCACTGAAGCTTTCTTT. This sequence encodes CASSLKQGATTEAFF.

This clone was found once. The chain has TRBV9 and TRBJ2-3, with 7 positions matching TRBD2. There are 16 residues in the CDR3. The ends lost 0 bases at V and 1 base at J; junction bases unmatched: 5. Germline CDR1 reads SGDLS; CDR2 reads YYNGEE. The CDR3: CASSVAPSGGTDTQYF. Written as DNA, the CDR3 is TGTGCCAGCAGCGTAGCCCCTAGCGGCGGCACAGATACGCAGTATTTT.

The count of this clone is one. The gene calls are TRBV5-6 and TRBJ1-2; maybe TRBD1 (6 bases). V lost 2 bases and J 0 bases, leaving 8 bases between the germline ends. This CDR3 region has 14 residues. CDR1 and CDR2 from the germline V gene are SGHDT and YYEEEE. The CDR3 DNA is TGTGCCAGCAGCTTACCAGGGGCTAACTATGGCTACACCTTC. Amino acid sequence: CASSLPGANYGYTF.

The genes are TRBV19 and TRBJ1-1; D gene ambiguous. Germline CDR1 LNHDA, CDR2 SQIVND (reference sequence). The CDR3 has 14 amino acids. Trimming removed 8 bases from V and 3 bases from J, with 16 bases in between. The CDR3, as DNA: TGTGCCAGTGAAGGGCCGGGGAGGGACACTGAAGCTTTCTTT. Translated, it gives CASEGPGRDTEAFF.

The chain links TRBV7-9 to TRBJ2-7; 9 nucleotides agree with TRBD1. The CDR3 has 15 amino acids. The germline CDR1 and CDR2 sequences are SEHNR and FQNEAQ (reference sequence). The ends lost 1 base at V and 3 bases at J; junction bases unmatched: 4. The CDR3 DNA is TGTGCCAGCAGCTTAGACAGGGGGCCGATCTACGAGCAGTACTTC. Amino acids: CASSLDRGPIYEQYF.

This clone was seen just once. The chain uses TRBV5-4 and TRBJ1-3, with 9 bases aligning to TRBD1. CDR3 size: 14 residues. Trimming at V came to 4 bases and at J to 7 bases, leaving 6 bases not matched to a gene. Germline CDR1 SGHNT, CDR2 YYREEE (reference sequence). This CDR3 reads CASSQGQGMNTIYF. Here the CDR3 DNA reads TGTGCCAGCAGCCAGGGACAGGGAATGAACACCATATATTTT.

The V and J genes are TRBV7-2 and TRBJ1-5, with TRBD1 identical over 7 bases. There are 16 residues in the CDR3. The V gene end was trimmed by 1 base and the J gene end by 9 bases; junction bases not matched to a gene: 12. In germline, CDR1 is SGHTA, CDR2 FQGNSA. The CDR3 here is CASSLGTGRSTRPQHF. The CDR3, as DNA: TGTGCCAGCAGCTTAGGGACAGGTCGCAGCACTCGGCCCCAGCATTTT.

V usage is TRBV7-9 and J usage is TRBJ2-1; 8 positions agree with TRBD1. CDR3 length: 14 residues. Germline loops: CDR1 SEHNR, CDR2 FQNEAQ (reference sequence). With V trimmed by 6 bases and J by 6 bases, 7 bases remained unmatched. As DNA, the CDR3 is TGTGCCAGCAGTCCCCGACAGGGGATCAATGAGCAGTTCTTC. It codes for CASSPRQGINEQFF.

This chain links TRBV6-6 with TRBJ1-1, with TRBD1 matching over 8 bases. V dropped 11 bases and J dropped 2; count of bases not matched to a gene: 7. The CDR3 runs to 13 residues. From germline, CDR1 is MNHNY and CDR2 SVGAGI (reference sequence). The CDR3 region has the DNA TGTGCCGGAAACAGGGGGTTAAACACTGAAGCTTTCTTT. Its translation is CAGNRGLNTEAFF.

V is TRBV6-4 and J is TRBJ2-2, with 9 bases identical to TRBD2. V shed 2 bases and J 5 bases; nucleotides not matched to a gene: 3. Looked up from germline, CDR1 is MRHNA and CDR2 is SNTAGT. This CDR3 comprises 15 residues. The CDR3: CASSDRGGATGELFF. CDR3 coding DNA: TGTGCCAGCAGTGACCGCGGGGGGGCAACCGGGGAGCTGTTTTTT.

The chain links TRBV19 to TRBJ2-1; tentative D call: TRBD2 (7 bases). This CDR3 has 13 amino acids. Deletions cut 5 bases from V and 13 bases from J, with 18 bases between. CDR1 is LNHDA, CDR2 SQIVND, per germline (reference sequence). Here the CDR3 DNA reads TGTGCCAGTAGTTCCAAGGGGGGGGAGGCCCAGTTCTTC. This gives the protein CASSSKGGEAQFF.

V gene TRBV4-2 combines with J gene TRBJ2-7; 9 bases map to TRBD2. This CDR3 spans 15 amino acids. V dropped 2 bases and J dropped 4; count of bases not matched to a gene: 6. Germline V gives CDR1 LGHNA, CDR2 YNFKEQ. CDR3 nucleotide sequence: TGTGCCAGCAGCCAATCCCGCGGGGGGGCATACGAGCAGTACTTC. This translates into CASSQSRGGAYEQYF.

CDR3 DNA: TGTGCCAGCAGCATTACGGGACAGGGGGTCTCTGGAAACACCATATATTTT. Amino acids: CASSITGQGVSGNTIYF. The rearrangement uses TRBV7-2 and TRBJ1-3; 11 nucleotides line up with TRBD1. The J segment lost 0 bases and the V segment lost 5 bases, leaving 6 bases of the junction unmatched. The CDR3 sequence is 17 residues long. The germline gives CDR1 SGHTA, CDR2 FQGNSA.

This chain joins TRBV5-1 and TRBJ1-1; D not certain. V was cut by 0 bases and J by 3 bases, with 9 bases left in between. Germline loops: CDR1 SGHRS, CDR2 YFSETQ. This CDR3 is built from 14 residues. The CDR3, as DNA: TGCGCCAGCAGCTTGGGGGCAGGATACACTGAAGCTTTCTTT. This translates into CASSLGAGYTEAFF.

The chain has TRBV5-5 and TRBJ1-1, with D perhaps matching TRBD1 (6 bases). This CDR3 spans 13 amino acids. Trimming removed 4 bases at V and 7 bases at J, with 14 bases between. Germline V lookup: CDR1 SGHKS, CDR2 YYEKEE (reference sequence). The chain's CDR3 is CASSPTGSNEAFF. CDR3 bases: TGTGCCAGCAGCCCCACAGGGAGCAATGAAGCTTTCTTT.

The chain has TRBV5-8 and TRBJ1-5, with 10 positions matching TRBD1. J was trimmed by 4 bases and V by 4 bases; bases with no gene match: 5. Germline V gene data show CDR1 as SGHTS and CDR2 as YDEGEE. The CDR3 sequence is 15 residues long. For the CDR3, the DNA is TGTGCCAGCAGCCCCGGGACAGGGGCGAATCAGCCCCAGCATTTT. Its protein product is CASSPGTGANQPQHF.

This clone is a singleton in its sample. This rearrangement joins TRBV5-4 to TRBJ1-6; TRBD1 aligns across 7 bases. The germline gives CDR1 SGHNT, CDR2 YYREEE (reference sequence). Trimming removed 4 bases from V and 0 bases from J; junction bases left unmatched: 7. The CDR3 is 17 residues long. The CDR3 sequence is CASSPGQSGSYNSPLHF. As DNA, the CDR3 is TGTGCCAGCAGCCCGGGACAGAGCGGCTCCTATAATTCACCCCTCCACTTT.

The chain has TRBV5-6 and TRBJ1-2; 7 bases are a match to TRBD1. J was trimmed by 4 bases and V by 5 bases; bases with no gene match: 11. The CDR3 is 15 amino acids. Germline V gene lookup returns CDR1 SGHDT and CDR2 YYEEEE. In DNA form, the CDR3 reads TGTGCCAGCAGTCCCCCGGGACAGCTGGGCTATGGCTACACCTTC. It is translated as CASSPPGQLGYGYTF.

CDR3 sequence reads: CASSLQGGSYGYTF. CDR3 DNA sequence: TGTGCCAGCAGCTTACAGGGAGGGAGCTATGGCTACACCTTC. The J gene is TRBJ1-2, the V gene TRBV7-2; a weak D match, TRBD1 (5 bases). V shed 2 bases and J shed 4 bases, with 11 bases lying between them. Germline CDR1 SGHTA, CDR2 FQGNSA. This CDR3 has 14 residues.

The chain couples TRBV6-6 to TRBJ1-1, with D perhaps matching TRBD1 (5 bases). The CDR3 covers 15 residues. V was clipped by 0 bases and J by 7 bases, with 15 bases between them. Germline V gives CDR1 MNHNY, CDR2 SVGAGI (reference sequence). The CDR3 nucleotides are TGTGCCAGCAGTTACTCGGGGGACGGAGGGAGTGAAGCTTTCTTT. It specifies CASSYSGDGGSEAFF.

This rearrangement joins TRBV29-1 to TRBJ2-5; TRBD2 agrees at 7 bases. The CDR3 loop spans 13 amino acids. J gave up 1 base and V 4 bases, and 3 bases lay outside the gene matches. Per germline, CDR1 SQVTM and CDR2 ANQGSEA. CDR3 protein: CSVGGGIQETQYF. As DNA, the CDR3 is TGCAGCGTTGGGGGGGGAATCCAAGAGACCCAGTACTTC.

The chain combines TRBV19 with TRBJ1-2, with a weak D call TRBD1 (6 bases). The V end lost 0 bases, the J end lost 4 bases, and 15 bases lay between the germline ends. There are 16 residues in the CDR3. Germline V gene sequence: CDR1 LNHDA, CDR2 SQIVND (reference sequence). CDR3 in DNA: TGTGCCAGTAGTATAGAATCACAGGGAAATGTCTATGGCTACACCTTC. Its protein product is CASSIESQGNVYGYTF.

The rearrangement joins TRBV6-4 to TRBJ2-3; 8 nucleotides align to TRBD2. The CDR3 length is 13 residues. The germline gives CDR1 MRHNA, CDR2 SNTAGT. J was trimmed by 11 bases and V by 5 bases; bases with no gene match: 9. CDR3 sequence: CASSSARTSRQYF. As DNA, the CDR3 is TGTGCCAGCAGTTCTGCCAGGACTAGCAGGCAGTATTTT.

This rearrangement joins TRBV5-6 to TRBJ2-3; possible D gene TRBD2, 5 bases. Per germline, CDR1 SGHDT and CDR2 YYEEEE. The germline V and J ends were trimmed by 2 bases and 6 bases, with 13 bases remaining between them. This CDR3 contains 14 residues. The CDR3 loop reads CASSLTGGVDTQYF. CDR3 coding DNA: TGTGCCAGCAGCTTAACCGGAGGTGTTGATACGCAGTATTTT.